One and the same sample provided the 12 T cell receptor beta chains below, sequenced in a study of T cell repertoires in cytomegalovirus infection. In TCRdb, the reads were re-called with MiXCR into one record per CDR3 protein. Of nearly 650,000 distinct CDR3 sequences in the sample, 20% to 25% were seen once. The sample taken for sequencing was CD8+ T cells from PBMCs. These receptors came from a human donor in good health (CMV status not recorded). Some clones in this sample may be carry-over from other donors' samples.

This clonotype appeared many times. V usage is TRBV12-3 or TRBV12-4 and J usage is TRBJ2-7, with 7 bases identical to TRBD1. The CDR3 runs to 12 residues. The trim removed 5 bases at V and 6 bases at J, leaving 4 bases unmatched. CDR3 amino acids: CASSPTGSEQYF. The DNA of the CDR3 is TGTGCCAGCAGTCCGACAGGGAGCGAGCAGTACTTC.

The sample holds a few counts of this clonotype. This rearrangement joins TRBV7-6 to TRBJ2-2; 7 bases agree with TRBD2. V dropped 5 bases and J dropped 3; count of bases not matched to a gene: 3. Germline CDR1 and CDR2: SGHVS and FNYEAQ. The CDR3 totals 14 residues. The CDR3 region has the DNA TGTGCCAGCAGCCAACTAGCGTACACCGGGGAGCTGTTTTTT. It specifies CASSQLAYTGELFF.

CDR3 residues: CASSPRHHEQFF. The CDR3 DNA follows: TGTGCCAGCAGCCCCAGACACCATGAGCAGTTCTTC. This chain links TRBV14 with TRBJ2-1; D is unclear. CDR3 length: 12 amino acids. Germline V gene data show CDR1 as SGHDN and CDR2 as FVKESK. Trimming cost V 4 bases and J 8 bases, with 9 bases left between them.

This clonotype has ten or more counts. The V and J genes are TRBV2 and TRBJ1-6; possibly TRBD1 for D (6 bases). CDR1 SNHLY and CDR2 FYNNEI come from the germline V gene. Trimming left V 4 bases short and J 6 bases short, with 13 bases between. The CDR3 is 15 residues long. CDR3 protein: CASSVQQGINSPLHF. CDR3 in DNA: TGTGCCAGCAGTGTACAACAGGGCATTAATTCACCCCTCCACTTT.

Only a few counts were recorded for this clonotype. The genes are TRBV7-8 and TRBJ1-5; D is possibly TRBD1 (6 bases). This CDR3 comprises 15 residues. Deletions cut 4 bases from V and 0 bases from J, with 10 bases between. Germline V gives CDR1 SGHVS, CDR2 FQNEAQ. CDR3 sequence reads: CASSWDTFSNQPQHF. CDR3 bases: TGTGCCAGCAGCTGGGACACTTTTAGCAATCAGCCCCAGCATTTT.

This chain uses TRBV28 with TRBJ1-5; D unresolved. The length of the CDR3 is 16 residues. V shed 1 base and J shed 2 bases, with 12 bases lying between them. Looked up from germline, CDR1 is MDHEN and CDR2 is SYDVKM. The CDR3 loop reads CASSLLALAGNQPQHF. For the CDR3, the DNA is TGTGCCAGCAGTTTATTAGCCTTGGCAGGCAATCAGCCCCAGCATTTT. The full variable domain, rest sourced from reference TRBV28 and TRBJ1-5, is DVKVTQSSRYLVKRTGEKVFLECVQDMDHENMFWYRQDPGLGLRLIYFSYDVKMKEKGDIPEGYSVSREKKERFSLILESASTNQTSMYLCASSLLALAGNQPQHFGDGTRLSIL.

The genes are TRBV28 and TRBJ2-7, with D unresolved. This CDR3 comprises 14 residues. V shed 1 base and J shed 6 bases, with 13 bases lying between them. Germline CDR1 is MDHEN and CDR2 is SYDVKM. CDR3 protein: CASSLYDTRREQYF. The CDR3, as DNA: TGTGCCAGCAGTTTATATGATACTCGGCGCGAGCAGTACTTC.

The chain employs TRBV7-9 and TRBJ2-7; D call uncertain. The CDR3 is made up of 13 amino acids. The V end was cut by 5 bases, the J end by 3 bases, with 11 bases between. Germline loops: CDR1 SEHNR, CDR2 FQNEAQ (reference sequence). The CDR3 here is CASSQDTNYEQYF. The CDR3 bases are TGTGCCAGCAGCCAAGACACAAACTACGAGCAGTACTTC.

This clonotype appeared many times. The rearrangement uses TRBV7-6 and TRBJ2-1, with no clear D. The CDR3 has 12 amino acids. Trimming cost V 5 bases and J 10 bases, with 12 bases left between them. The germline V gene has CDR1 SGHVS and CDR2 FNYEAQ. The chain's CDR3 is CASSQGGSEQFF. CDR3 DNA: TGTGCCAGCAGCCAAGGTGGCAGCGAGCAGTTCTTC.

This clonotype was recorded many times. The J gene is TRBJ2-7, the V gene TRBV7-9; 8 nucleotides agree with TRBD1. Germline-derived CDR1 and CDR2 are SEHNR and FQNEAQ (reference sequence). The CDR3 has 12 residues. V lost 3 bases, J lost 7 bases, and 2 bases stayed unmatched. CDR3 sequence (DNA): TGTGCCAGCAGCTTCTACAGGGGGGAGCAGTACGTC. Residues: CASSFYRGEQYV.

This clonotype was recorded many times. DNA of the CDR3: TGTGCCAGCAGCCCTGGGCGGGGAATACAGGGCTTTCTTGACACTGAAGCTTTCTTT. Translated: CASSPGRGIQGFLDTEAFF. The chain combines TRBV5-5 with TRBJ1-1, with D possibly matching TRBD1 (6 bases). Deletions cut 4 bases from V and 3 bases from J, with 28 bases between. The CDR3 spans 19 residues. The germline gives CDR1 SGHKS, CDR2 YYEKEE (reference sequence).

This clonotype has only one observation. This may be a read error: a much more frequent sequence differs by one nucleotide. The chain's CDR3 is CAISYGGFPGNTIYF. Written as DNA, the CDR3 is TGTGCCATCAGTTACGGCGGGTTCCCCGGAAACACCATATATTTT. The chain is built from TRBV6-6 and TRBJ1-3; D remains ambiguous. CDR3 length: 15 residues. Germline V gives CDR1 MNHNY, CDR2 SVGAGI (reference sequence).